This T cell receptor beta chain emerged from a study of cytomegalovirus exposure and HLA in healthy donors. Overall study findings and caveats: In vitro, a few CMV-associated chains proved specific for CMV antigens. A later look showed TCR association rates differing by HLA locus, highest for DRB1 and lowest for HLA-C.

The V gene end was trimmed by 5 bases and the J gene end by 5 bases; junction bases not matched to a gene: 2. This CDR3 spans 13 amino acids. Germline lookup yields CDR1 MNHEY and CDR2 SMNVEV (reference sequence). Concerning this clone itself: Its cognate antigen is unknown.

PCR primers comprised 60 Vbeta and 13 Jbeta primers. Sequencing used immunoSEQ multiplex PCR; TCRdb keeps in-frame clones, though not all of them. The top ten hold 5.8% of the sample, which has over 100,000 clones, approximately 79% seen once. The sample consisted of PBMCs. The chain uses TRBV27 and TRBJ2-2, with 7 bases fitting TRBD2. The receptor was derived from a man between 60 and 75 years old in good health and CMV-seropositive. In DNA form, the CDR3 reads TGTGCCAGCAGTGGGGGGGGAACCGGGGAGCTGTTTTTT. Translating it yields CASSGGGTGELFF.